This T cell receptor beta chain appears in the sequencing data of a study of OX40 agonist ivuxolimab in advanced cancers. J gave up 2 bases and V 4 bases, and 6 bases lay outside the gene matches. The CDR3 length is 16 residues. From germline, CDR1 is SGHNT and CDR2 YYREEE (reference sequence). Some clones are missing from TCRdb's copy, which holds only in-frame ones; the method was immunoSEQ multiplex PCR. Counted here are around 90,000 clones, about nine tenths occurring once; the ten biggest clones make up about 0.33%. This TCR was sampled from an adult with an advanced solid tumor such as melanoma, head and neck, liver or kidney cancer. The chain joins TRBV5-4 to TRBJ2-6, with 7 bases aligning to TRBD1. The material sequenced was CD4+ or CD8+ T cells sorted from blood, taken in a trial of the OX40 agonist ivuxolimab. For the CDR3, the DNA is TGTGCCAGCAGCCGCTCCGGGACAGCTGGGGCCAACGTCCTGACTTTC. This sequence encodes CASSRSGTAGANVLTF.